This T cell receptor (beta chain) was obtained from a study of T cells expressing NK-cell markers. Study as a whole: Researchers got TCR beta repertoires out of sorted CD3+CD56+NKG2C+, CD3+CD56+NKG2C- and CD3+CD56-NKG2C+ T cells. Seven of the eight sequenced donors were HCMV-seropositive; one was seronegative.

As to this clonotype: Antigen: not known.

TCRdb reprocessed the 5' RACE reads, keeping one entry per CDR3 protein, no DNA. The listing records 550,000 to 600,000 distinct CDR3 sequences. General study results and limits: Of the CD8+ T cells in over five donors, about 1.0-7.0% belonged to dominant NKG2C+ clonotypes.

The CDR3 totals 15 residues. The germline V gene has CDR1 DFQATT and CDR2 SNEGSKA (reference sequence). The clonotype comes from a man between 18 and 29 years old in good health. The material sequenced was blood T cells: a sorted CD56 or NKG2C T cell subset, CD4+ or CD8+ T cells, or bulk PBMC T cells (not recorded which). The chain recombines TRBV20-1 with TRBJ2-1; TCRdb calls TRBD2, which cannot be checked without DNA. The CDR3 here is CSAPPPRASYNEQFF.